This TCR beta chain derives from a study of cytomegalovirus exposure and HLA in healthy donors. A word on this clone: Its specificity is unknown.

The PCR employed 60 Vbeta primers together with 13 Jbeta primers. Using immunoSEQ multiplex PCR, the repertoire was profiled, and TCRdb retains in-frame clones only, with some absent. The repertoire has tens of thousands of clones, approximately 84% of them found once; the top ten carry approximately 2.9%. Broader study findings: Altogether, 150 to 200 TCR beta chains were recorded as cytomegalovirus-associated. Cytomegalovirus status was reportedly diagnosed by the classifier with high specificity and sensitivity. A further, later analysis showed that HLA-associated TCR beta chains (compared with equally common others) were more clonally expanded.

Trimming shortened V by 0 bases and J by 8 bases, and 7 bases separated the two germline ends. Germline loops: CDR1 SGHVS, CDR2 FQNEAQ. The CDR3 has 12 amino acids. The sequencing sample was made of PBMCs. The chain has TRBV7-8 and TRBJ1-2; D is ambiguous. This sequence was found in a man in his forties or fifties in good health and CMV-seronegative. Here the CDR3 reads CASSLALEGYTF. The CDR3 region has the DNA TGTGCCAGCAGCTTAGCGCTGGAGGGCTACACCTTC. The full variable domain, its missing parts supplied by reference TRBV7-8 and TRBJ1-2, is GAGVSQSPRYKVAKRGQDVALRCDPISGHVSLFWYQQALGQGPEFLTYFQNEAQLDKSGLPSDRFFAERPEGSVSTLKIQRTQQEDSAVYLCASSLALEGYTFGSGTRLTVV.